This is a list of T cell receptor beta chains from one sample in a study of blood T cell repertoires in COVID-19. Method: immunoSEQ multiplex PCR; TCRdb's copy keeps in-frame clones and lacks some. The table lists about 380,000 clones, around nine tenths of them singletons. The sequenced sample consisted of PBMCs or T cells enriched from blood (not recorded which). All receptors derive from a woman between 18 and 29 years old who had recovered from COVID-19. Both conserved end residues are part of each CDR3. The D gene is left open where the match is weak. Only part of the rows carry a size: once, few, many, or a class if the clone is expanded.

>TRBV5-1|NA|TRBJ1-2|NA
CASSLATGNGYTF
>TRBV14|once|TRBJ1-1|NA
CASSLRGTEAFF
>TRBV19|once|TRBJ1-2|NA
CASSQTGGRYGYTF
>TRBV7-2|NA|TRBJ2-7|TRBD2
CASSLGGGASEQYF
>TRBV4-1|NA|TRBJ1-2|TRBD1
CASSQDIRGHNGYTF
>TRBV9|NA|TRBJ2-3|TRBD2
CASSFQSPSGGGYSTDTQYF
>TRBV5-4|few|TRBJ1-1|NA
CASKLQGNTEAFF
>TRBV9|NA|TRBJ1-4|NA
CASSPGVRENEKLFF
>TRBV6-2/TRBV6-3|NA|TRBJ2-1|TRBD1
CASSKTGIWSYNEQFF
>TRBV2|once|TRBJ2-5|NA
CASMAGPQETQYF
>TRBV29-1|NA|TRBJ2-3|TRBD1
CSVEGRQGLVADTQYF
>TRBV18|NA|TRBJ1-1|TRBD1
CASSPAGQGASEAFF
>TRBV5-4|NA|TRBJ1-1|NA
CASSLAKNTEAFF
>TRBV10-3|few|TRBJ1-5|NA
CAISASDRPNQPQHF
>TRBV25-1|NA|TRBJ2-2|NA
CASSARQGGGELFF
>TRBV7-2|NA|TRBJ2-7|TRBD1
CASSLTGPLGEQYF
>TRBV9|NA|TRBJ1-5|NA
CASSVSGYSNQPQHF
>TRBV19|NA|TRBJ2-7|TRBD1
CASSITPGTGRITYEQYF
>TRBV3-1/TRBV3-2|few|TRBJ2-5|NA
CASSPFGQAQETQYF
>TRBV19|NA|TRBJ2-5|NA
CASSKRDQETQYF
>TRBV19|NA|TRBJ1-4|TRBD1
CASSMAGGYEKLFF
>TRBV4-3|NA|TRBJ1-2|NA
CASSPGGHGYTF
>TRBV7-9|NA|TRBJ1-5|TRBD1
CASSRGQGEQPQHF
>TRBV18|NA|TRBJ2-3|TRBD2
CASSLDRGGTDTQYF
>TRBV6-5|once|TRBJ1-2|NA
CASSYSRTADFYGYTF
>TRBV1|NA|TRBJ2-7|NA
CTSSQEQGAVYEQYF
>TRBV6-7|NA|TRBJ2-7|NA
CASSYVSRTHDSYEQYF
>TRBV7-9|NA|TRBJ2-2|NA
CASSSIPHTGELFF
>TRBV9|NA|TRBJ1-1|TRBD1
CASSPGGVSEAFF
>TRBV9|NA|TRBJ2-7|TRBD1
CASSAPPGTGDEQYF
>TRBV11-3|NA|TRBJ2-7|NA
CASSSLAPDEQYF
>TRBV2|NA|TRBJ2-7|NA
CASSVTGGHEQYF
>TRBV5-6|once|TRBJ1-2|NA
CASSLASSRGFYGYTF
>TRBV5-5|NA|TRBJ1-2|TRBD1
CASSLGGQGADYGYTF
>TRBV6-1|NA|TRBJ1-2|NA
CASSEDPGGYYGYTF
>TRBV18|NA|TRBJ2-7|TRBD2
CASSPGGGAYEQYF
>TRBV5-1|NA|TRBJ2-5|TRBD2
CASRGGRTSNPQETQYF
>TRBV5-1|once|TRBJ2-5|TRBD2
CASSLGLAGGETQYF
>TRBV24-1|once|TRBJ1-6|TRBD1
CATSEETGGSPLHF
>TRBV18|NA|TRBJ2-2|TRBD1
CASSIGTGMITGELFF
>TRBV2|NA|TRBJ2-3|TRBD2
CASSAAGSLNTQYF
>TRBV6-6|NA|TRBJ2-7|NA
CASRSGTPYEQYF
>TRBV4-1|NA|TRBJ2-1|TRBD2
CASSRKRGAPYNEQFF
>TRBV5-8|NA|TRBJ1-5|NA
CASNRRVNIRPQHF
>TRBV27|NA|TRBJ2-1|TRBD2
CASSGTSGVTSSYNEQFF
>TRBV7-9|NA|TRBJ1-2|NA
CASSWEGVSGGYTF
>TRBV6-1|NA|TRBJ1-1|NA
CASSEMGPKAFF
>TRBV24-1|NA|TRBJ1-6|TRBD1
CATSARDRNSPLHF